These T cell receptor beta chains were read from a single sample in a study of blood T cell repertoires in COVID-19. Data came from immunoSEQ multiplex PCR; TCRdb stores just in-frame clones and leaves some out. This table holds just over 200,000 clones, around 86% found once. The sample comprised peripheral blood. The source of these receptors is a man at least 80 years old with acute or convalescent COVID-19. Both conserved end residues are trimmed from each CDR3. The order of the fields is V gene, J gene, D gene, CDR3 protein. D genes are given only for firm matches.

>TRBV9|TRBJ2-1|TRBD1
ASSVERWTGANEQF
>TRBV5-6|TRBJ2-2|NA
ASSLQGVPNTGELF
>TRBV29-1|TRBJ2-1|TRBD2
SVAASGRSYSYNEQF
>TRBV18|TRBJ2-3|TRBD1
ASSPRQGSSTDTQY
>TRBV23-1|TRBJ1-6|TRBD1
ASPPTGPRNSPLH
>TRBV11-2|TRBJ2-3|NA
ASSSQDTQY
>TRBV5-1|TRBJ1-1|NA
ASSPGLMNTEAF
>TRBV21-1|TRBJ2-2|NA
ASSTRFNGSQTGELF
>TRBV4-3|TRBJ1-4|TRBD1
ASSQLTGENEKLF
>TRBV7-2|TRBJ2-5|TRBD2
ASSISGRAGGTQY
>TRBV28|TRBJ1-1|TRBD1
ASSLPTGRNTEAF
>TRBV15|TRBJ2-1|TRBD2
ATSTSSGPYNEQF
>TRBV7-2|TRBJ2-5|TRBD2
ASSLGTSGRGAQY
>TRBV28|TRBJ2-2|NA
ASDGQNTGELF
>TRBV19|TRBJ1-1|NA
ASSDNPGAPLRAF
>TRBV7-2|TRBJ1-2|NA
ASSLRAAVAGGYGYT
>TRBV23-1|TRBJ1-5|NA
ASSQSLLYSLLGGSNQPQH
>TRBV19|TRBJ1-1|TRBD1
AIAPTGYSTEAF
>TRBV30|TRBJ1-1|NA
AWRHRANAEAF
>TRBV14|TRBJ2-7|TRBD1
ASSHDRVREQY
>TRBV6-2/TRBV6-3|TRBJ1-2|NA
ASSSILGSYT
>TRBV6-5|TRBJ2-3|NA
ASRGGQTTDTQY
>TRBV3-1/TRBV3-2|TRBJ1-5|NA
ASSPRDNQPQH
>TRBV5-6|TRBJ2-1|TRBD1
ASRWGQGAYNEQF
>TRBV5-1|TRBJ1-3|TRBD1
ASSQAGQATGNTIY
>TRBV6-1|TRBJ2-2|NA
ASSELTVGELF
>TRBV2|TRBJ2-7|TRBD1
ASTGQGSYEQY
>TRBV27|TRBJ2-1|TRBD1
ASSFRVRDSSYNEQF